Each of the 28 T cell receptor beta chains below was sequenced from the same sample in a study of blood T cell repertoires in COVID-19. The method was immunoSEQ multiplex PCR; TCRdb's version includes in-frame clones alone and lacks a portion of them. The table records a few hundred thousand clones, around 92% of them present only once. The sequenced material came from peripheral blood. The receptors originated from a man aged 40-49 years with acute or convalescent COVID-19.

V and J are TRBV24-1 and TRBJ1-1; the D is unclear. The V and J ends lost 5 bases and 5 bases respectively, with 11 bases between them. The CDR3 has 13 amino acids. CDR1 is KGHDR and CDR2 is SFDVKD in the germline V gene. The CDR3, as DNA: TGTGCCACCAGTGTATCGGAGTGGACTGAAGCTTTCTTT. Its protein is CATSVSEWTEAFF.

V and J are TRBV5-1 and TRBJ1-2; TRBD1 matches at 10 bases. Germline CDR1 SGHRS, CDR2 YFSETQ. The length of the CDR3 is 16 residues. V trimming: 4 bases; J trimming: 4 bases; junction bases outside the gene matches: 10. This CDR3 is CASSPRQGATVYGYTF. As DNA, the CDR3 is TGCGCCAGCAGCCCAAGACAGGGGGCCACTGTCTATGGCTACACCTTC.

V usage is TRBV9 and J usage is TRBJ1-3; D call uncertain. V lost 4 bases to trimming and J lost 4 bases, with 15 bases between them. CDR1 is SGDLS and CDR2 is YYNGEE in the germline V gene. The CDR3 length is 15 residues. The CDR3 sequence is CASSPLVTPGNTIYF. As DNA, the CDR3 is TGTGCCAGCAGCCCCCTAGTCACACCCGGAAACACCATATATTTT.

The V and J genes are TRBV2 and TRBJ2-1; D remains unclear. Between the trimmed V and J ends, which lost 7 bases and 1 base, there was a span of 11 bases. This CDR3 has 14 residues. From germline, CDR1 is SNHLY and CDR2 FYNNEI. The CDR3: CASTQPYSYNEQFF. CDR3 coding DNA: TGTGCCAGCACCCAACCCTATTCCTACAATGAGCAGTTCTTC. Full variable domain (rest looked up from reference TRBV2 and TRBJ2-1): EPEVTQTPSHQVTQMGQEVILRCVPISNHLYFYWYRQILGQKVEFLVSFYNNEISEKSEIFDDQFSVERPDGSNFTLKIRSTKLEDSAMYFCASTQPYSYNEQFFGPGTRLTVL.

The chain carries TRBV27 and TRBJ2-1; possibly TRBD2 for D (6 bases). Deletions cut 3 bases from V and 13 bases from J, with 13 bases between. The CDR3 length is 12 residues. In germline, CDR1 is MNHEY, CDR2 SMNVEV (reference sequence). CDR3 coding DNA: TGTGCCAGCAGTTTTGACCGGACTACCCAGTTCTTC. Amino acid sequence: CASSFDRTTQFF.

The gene calls are TRBV10-3 and TRBJ1-4; D gene uncertain. V was pared by 2 bases and J by 2 bases, with 15 bases between. Germline assignment: CDR1 ENHRY and CDR2 SYGVKD. This CDR3 has 17 residues. The CDR3 loop reads CAISEGGPAGTNEKLFF. DNA of the CDR3: TGTGCCATCAGTGAGGGCGGCCCCGCGGGGACTAATGAAAAACTGTTTTTT.

This chain joins TRBV7-8 and TRBJ1-1, with 11 positions matching TRBD1. Trimming cost V 3 bases and J 7 bases; bases outside gene matches: 16. There are 18 residues in the CDR3. Looked up from germline, CDR1 is SGHVS and CDR2 is FQNEAQ. The CDR3 is CASSLRTAWTGGGGEAFF. The CDR3 DNA sequence: TGTGCCAGCAGCTTGCGTACCGCTTGGACAGGGGGCGGGGGTGAAGCTTTCTTT.

The chain joins TRBV9 to TRBJ1-2; 8 nucleotides agree with TRBD1. Looked up from germline, CDR1 is SGDLS and CDR2 is YYNGEE. The CDR3 extends over 14 amino acids. The ends lost 4 bases at V and 1 base at J; junction bases unmatched: 3. The DNA of the CDR3 is TGTGCCAGCAGCTCAGGGGGCGTTAACTATGGCTACACCTTC. This sequence encodes CASSSGGVNYGYTF.

A few counts support this clone. J is TRBJ2-5 and V is TRBV5-1; no clear D. The V gene's germline CDR1 is SGHRS and CDR2 YFSETQ. The CDR3 extends over 12 amino acids. Trimming took off 4 bases at V and 2 bases at J, with 6 bases between the two ends. In DNA form, the CDR3 reads TGCGCCAGCAGCGAGAATCAAGAGACCCAGTACTTC. Protein sequence: CASSENQETQYF.

The V gene is TRBV5-4, the J gene TRBJ2-7; a possible D gene is TRBD1 (6 bases). This CDR3 comprises 15 residues. Trimming took off 1 base at V and 3 bases at J, with 14 bases between the two ends. Germline CDR1 SGHNT, CDR2 YYREEE (reference sequence). CDR3 DNA: TGTGCCAGCAGCTTGATGACAGGACCTCGCTACGAGCAGTACTTC. Translation gives CASSLMTGPRYEQYF. Full variable domain (outside the CDR3, taken from reference TRBV5-4 and TRBJ2-7): ETGVTQSPTHLIKTRGQQVTLRCSSQSGHNTVSWYQQALGQGPQFIFQYYREEENGRGNFPPRFSGLQFPNYSSELNVNALELDDSALYLCASSLMTGPRYEQYFGPGTRLTVT.

The V and J genes are TRBV2 and TRBJ1-1; D might be TRBD1 (6 bases). From germline, CDR1 is SNHLY and CDR2 FYNNEI. There are 14 residues in the CDR3. The V end was cut by 6 bases, the J end by 3 bases, with 14 bases between. The CDR3 DNA is TGTGCCAGCAGCACACAGGGTCGATACACTGAAGCTTTCTTT. Protein: CASSTQGRYTEAFF.

The CDR3 spells CASSFGGLDNYGYTF. In nucleotides, the CDR3 is TGTGCCAGCAGTTTTGGCGGTTTGGATAACTATGGCTACACCTTC. The V and J genes are TRBV27 and TRBJ1-2; D is ambiguous. V lost 3 bases, J lost 1 base, and 12 bases lay in between. CDR3 size: 15 residues. Germline V gene sequence: CDR1 MNHEY, CDR2 SMNVEV (reference sequence).

This chain links TRBV7-3 with TRBJ2-3; TRBD2 might be the D (5 bases). The CDR3 spans 16 residues. V was cut by 5 bases and J by 1 base, with 16 bases left in between. In germline, CDR1 is SGHTA, CDR2 FQGTGA. CDR3 sequence (DNA): TGTGCCAGCAGCCCGGGGAAAGGGAGAGGCACAGATACGCAGTATTTT. This gives the protein CASSPGKGRGTDTQYF.

This chain connects TRBV6-5 to TRBJ2-7, with 8 bases matching TRBD1. Germline CDR1 MNHEY, CDR2 SVGAGI. V lost 7 bases and J lost 4; bases outside the gene matches: 6. The CDR3 has 13 amino acids. The CDR3 nucleotides are TGTGCCAGCAAGTGGACAGGGAGGTACGAGCAGTACTTC. Protein sequence: CASKWTGRYEQYF.

This chain links TRBV5-1 with TRBJ2-1, with D hard to call. The V end was cut by 2 bases, the J end by 9 bases, with 6 bases between. Germline lookup yields CDR1 SGHRS and CDR2 YFSETQ. This CDR3 has 11 residues. CDR3 nucleotide sequence: TGCGCCAGCAGCTTAGAGGTTGAGCAGTTCTTC. Protein: CASSLEVEQFF.

The V and J genes are TRBV18 and TRBJ1-1, with TRBD1 matching 8 bases. Germline values: CDR1 KGHSH, CDR2 LQKENI. Trimming cost V 6 bases and J 10 bases; bases outside gene matches: 16. CDR3 length: 15 residues. CDR3 nucleotide sequence: TGTGCCAGCTCGCCCCGCGGATGGGGACAGGAAGGAGCTTTCTTT. Translation gives CASSPRGWGQEGAFF. The full variable domain, in which reference TRBV18 and TRBJ1-1 provide the parts outside the CDR3, is NAGVMQNPRHLVRRRGQEARLRCSPMKGHSHVYWYRQLPEEGLKFMVYLQKENIIDESGMPKERFSAEFPKEGPSILRIQQVVRGDSAAYFCASSPRGWGQEGAFFGQGTRLTVV.

The V and J genes are TRBV10-1 and TRBJ1-4; 7 positions agree with TRBD1. Germline trimming cut 2 bases from V and 7 bases from J; bases unmatched to any gene: 10. CDR1 and CDR2 from the germline V gene are WNHNN and SYGVQD (reference sequence). The CDR3 is made up of 16 amino acids. CDR3 residues: CASSETPGGGSEKLFF. DNA of the CDR3: TGCGCCAGCAGTGAGACCCCAGGGGGTGGGAGTGAAAAACTGTTTTTT.

This chain connects TRBV11-3 to TRBJ2-1; 13 bases agree with TRBD2. After removal of 1 base from V and 9 bases from J, the junction contained 6 bases not matched to a gene. The CDR3 totals 16 residues. Germline values: CDR1 SGHNT, CDR2 YENEEA. For the CDR3, the DNA is TGTGCCAGCAGCTTAGGTACTAGCGGGGGGGCCGGTGAGCAGTTCTTC. Translation: CASSLGTSGGAGEQFF.

The chain joins TRBV5-1 to TRBJ2-5; no reliable D call. The CDR3 has 12 amino acids. V was shortened by 0 bases and J by 5 bases, with 5 bases between the two germline ends. Germline CDR1 reads SGHRS; CDR2 reads YFSETQ. For the CDR3, the DNA is TGCGCCAGCAGCTTGGCTGGCGAGACCCAGTACTTC. It translates to CASSLAGETQYF.

The CDR3 protein is CASSKGWTEAFF. The CDR3, as DNA: TGTGCCAGTAGTAAGGGGTGGACTGAAGCTTTCTTT. J is TRBJ1-1 and V is TRBV19, with D perhaps matching TRBD1 (5 bases). Germline assignment: CDR1 LNHDA and CDR2 SQIVND (reference sequence). The CDR3 runs to 12 residues. The V gene lost 4 bases and the J gene lost 5 bases, with 8 bases spanning the gap.

The J gene is TRBJ2-2, the V gene TRBV28; TRBD2 aligns across 11 bases. The CDR3 has 18 residues. CDR1 and CDR2 (germline): MDHEN, SYDVKM. Trimming removed 5 bases from V and 1 base from J; junction bases left unmatched: 9. The DNA of the CDR3 is TGTGCCAGCAGTCACTCATACGGGACTAGCGGGAACACCGGGGAGCTGTTTTTT. Protein sequence: CASSHSYGTSGNTGELFF. The variable domain in full, with the rest retrieved from reference TRBV28 and TRBJ2-2, is DVKVTQSSRYLVKRTGEKVFLECVQDMDHENMFWYRQDPGLGLRLIYFSYDVKMKEKGDIPEGYSVSREKKERFSLILESASTNQTSMYLCASSHSYGTSGNTGELFFGEGSRLTVL.

CDR3 nucleotide sequence: TGTGCCAGCAGCGTAGTAGCCCATCGACAGGTTTTTGGCGATGGAGAGACCCAGTACTTC. Translated: CASSVVAHRQVFGDGETQYF. The chain joins TRBV9 to TRBJ2-5, with D perhaps TRBD1 (6 bases). The CDR3 totals 20 residues. Germline values: CDR1 SGDLS, CDR2 YYNGEE. V lost 0 bases and J lost 4, with 28 bases in between.

This clone was counted between two and nine times. Additional DNA sequences in this sample encode the identical CDR3. The CDR3 here is CASSLRAGNSYEQYF. The CDR3 DNA is TGTGCCAGCAGCTTAAGAGCGGGGAACTCCTACGAGCAGTACTTC. V and J are TRBV7-2 and TRBJ2-7; 7 bases align to TRBD2. CDR3 size: 15 residues. CDR1 is SGHTA, CDR2 FQGNSA, per germline. Trimming removed 2 bases from V and 0 bases from J; junction bases left unmatched: 4.

The rearrangement joins TRBV27 to TRBJ1-2, with TRBD1 matching 7 bases. There are 14 residues in the CDR3. Unmatched junction bases numbered 3, after V lost 2 bases and J lost 3 bases. CDR1 MNHEY and CDR2 SMNVEV come from the germline V gene (reference sequence). DNA for the CDR3: TGTGCCAGCAGTTTAAGAGGGGGCGACTATGGCTACACCTTC. Amino acid sequence: CASSLRGGDYGYTF.

The J gene is TRBJ2-2, the V gene TRBV2; 11 bases are shared with TRBD1. The CDR3 loop spans 14 amino acids. Looked up from germline, CDR1 is SNHLY and CDR2 is FYNNEI. Unmatched junction bases numbered 7, after V lost 11 bases and J lost 5 bases. The CDR3: CAGQGAEVTGELFF. Here the CDR3 DNA reads TGTGCCGGACAGGGGGCCGAGGTTACCGGGGAGCTGTTTTTT. Supplemented by reference TRBV2 and TRBJ2-2, the full variable domain reads EPEVTQTPSHQVTQMGQEVILRCVPISNHLYFYWYRQILGQKVEFLVSFYNNEISEKSEIFDDQFSVERPDGSNFTLKIRSTKLEDSAMYFCAGQGAEVTGELFFGEGSRLTVL.

The CDR3 DNA sequence: TGCGCCAGCAGCTCTCTTAGCGGGGGGCTTCCAGAGGAGCAGTTCTTC. Translating it yields CASSSLSGGLPEEQFF. The V call is TRBV5-1, the J call TRBJ2-1, with 10 nucleotides matching TRBD2. Per the germline V gene, CDR1 is SGHRS and CDR2 is YFSETQ. The J segment lost 10 bases and the V segment lost 3 bases, leaving 13 bases of the junction unmatched. The CDR3 is 16 residues long.

The chain has TRBV18 and TRBJ2-5; 11 nucleotides line up with TRBD1. With V trimmed by 3 bases and J by 4 bases, 7 bases remained unmatched. CDR1 is KGHSH, CDR2 LQKENI, per germline. This CDR3 region has 16 residues. The CDR3 DNA follows: TGTGCCAGCTCACCCTTTGGACAGGGGGCTGGAGAGACCCAGTACTTC. Encoded protein: CASSPFGQGAGETQYF.

V is TRBV5-1 and J is TRBJ2-5; 7 positions match TRBD1. Germline values: CDR1 SGHRS, CDR2 YFSETQ. V dropped 3 bases and J dropped 1; count of bases not matched to a gene: 9. CDR3 length equals 16 residues. CDR3 bases: TGCGCCAGCAGCTCGACCCCGGACAGGTCCCAAGAGACCCAGTACTTC. It is translated as CASSSTPDRSQETQYF.